These 32 T cell receptor beta chains share one sample of origin, sequenced in a study of blood T cells in healthy people across ages (dated by TCRdb to the mid-2010s). Library preparation was by 5' RACE. The sequencer listed for this sample is Illumina HiSeq 2500. The second PCR ran for about 6 to 12 cycles and used a J-beta primer mix along with a sample-barcoded 5' primer. TCRdb reworked the public reads: Q25 trimming with fastp, MiXCR clone assembly, productive beta chains retained. Identical CDR3 protein sequences are pooled into one entry, listed with their most common genes and DNA. This sample comprises fewer than 800,000 distinct CDR3 sequences, around 48% of them detected only once. About a third of the sample is held by the ten biggest clonotypes. Sample: blood. The receptor source for this set is an older woman in good health.

V gene TRBV7-2 combines with J gene TRBJ2-3, with a possible D match to TRBD1 (5 bases). Trimming stripped 5 bases from V and 7 bases from J, with 19 bases between. The CDR3 spans 15 residues. Germline V lookup: CDR1 SGHTA, CDR2 FQGNSA. The CDR3 sequence: CASSPRLGVRNTQYF. CDR3 sequence (DNA): TGTGCCAGCAGCCCCCGCCTAGGGGTAAGAAATACGCAGTATTTT.

The CDR3 nucleotides read TGTGCCAGCAGAGACCGTGGTAGCTCTGGGGCCAACGTCCTGACTTTC. This gives the protein CASRDRGSSGANVLTF. The V call is TRBV6-2 or TRBV6-3, the J call TRBJ2-6, with D unresolved. The CDR3 contains 16 residues. V dropped 6 bases and J dropped 0 bases, with 12 bases sitting between them. Per germline, CDR1 MNHEY and CDR2 SVGEGT.

This chain links TRBV2 with TRBJ2-6; a possible D gene is TRBD1 (5 bases). Germline V gives CDR1 SNHLY, CDR2 FYNNEI. Trimming took 8 bases from V and 0 from J, leaving 8 bases between them. The CDR3 loop spans 14 amino acids. CDR3 loop: CASPDSSGANVLTF. The CDR3 coding sequence is TGTGCCAGCCCTGACAGCTCTGGGGCCAACGTCCTGACTTTC.

This clonotype was seen a handful of times. This CDR3 is CASSTRPRWGHLCEQYF. The CDR3 DNA sequence: TGTGCCAGCAGCACCCGCCCCCGTTGGGGACACTTGTGCGAGCAGTACTTC. The chain couples TRBV21-1 to TRBJ2-5; the table's D call of TRBD1 was not tested on the DNA. The last part of the DNA fits TRBJ2-7 better; the J call may be wrong. TRBV21-1 corresponds to a pseudogene. CDR3 length: 17 residues.

The chain joins TRBV7-8 to TRBJ2-1, with 7 bases identical to TRBD1. CDR1 SGHVS and CDR2 FQNEAQ come from the germline V gene. The CDR3 is made up of 18 amino acids. V dropped 0 bases and J dropped 8; count of bases not matched to a gene: 16. The CDR3 DNA is TGTGCCAGCAGCTTAGCTCGGGCGAAGACAGGGAGAACTGATGAGCAGTTCTTC. Amino acids: CASSLARAKTGRTDEQFF.

The chain links TRBV4-3 to TRBJ2-7; the D is unclear. Per the germline V gene, CDR1 is LGHNA and CDR2 is YSLEER. The V gene lost 1 base and the J gene lost 0 bases, with 7 bases spanning the gap. This CDR3 has 14 residues. The CDR3 region is CASSQGRLSYEQYF. The CDR3 coding sequence is TGCGCCAGCAGCCAAGGAAGGCTCTCCTACGAGCAGTACTTC.

The J gene is TRBJ2-7, the V gene TRBV9; 8 nucleotides line up with TRBD2. CDR3 length equals 15 residues. After removal of 2 bases from V and 3 bases from J, the junction contained 7 bases not matched to a gene. The germline gives CDR1 SGDLS, CDR2 YYNGEE. CDR3 in DNA: TGTGCCAGCAGCGTGGAGAGCGGGAGAGGCTACGAGCAGTACTTC. Its protein product is CASSVESGRGYEQYF.

The rearrangement links TRBV12-3 or TRBV12-4 to TRBJ2-3; weak D call: TRBD2 (5 bases). V lost 6 bases to trimming and J lost 1 base, with 17 bases between them. The CDR3 has 16 residues. CDR3: CASRAMSPAGTDTQYF. CDR3 coding DNA: TGTGCCAGCAGGGCCATGTCCCCAGCGGGCACAGATACGCAGTATTTT.

The chain carries TRBV7-2 and TRBJ2-7; no clear D. Germline V gives CDR1 SGHTA, CDR2 FQGNSA. Trimming took off 6 bases at V and 0 bases at J, with 12 bases between the two ends. This CDR3 region has 14 residues. CDR3 coding DNA: TGTGCCAGCAGTCCTAGAGTGAGCTCCTACGAGCAGTACTTC. It encodes CASSPRVSSYEQYF.

The chain joins TRBV24-1 to TRBJ2-1, with a possible D match to TRBD1 (5 bases). Trimming cost V 3 bases and J 6 bases, with 11 bases left between them. The CDR3 is 14 residues long. Germline V gene sequence: CDR1 KGHDR, CDR2 SFDVKD. CDR3 sequence reads: CATSDGSGFNEQFF. The CDR3, as DNA: TGTGCCACCAGTGATGGGTCAGGGTTCAATGAGCAGTTCTTC.

V and J are TRBV5-1 and TRBJ1-1; 7 bases are shared with TRBD1. The CDR3 runs to 15 residues. The germline V gene has CDR1 SGHRS and CDR2 YFSETQ. The ends lost 1 base at V and 0 bases at J; junction bases unmatched: 3. CDR3 sequence: CASSLKQGLNTEAFF. The CDR3 DNA follows: TGCGCCAGCAGCTTGAAACAGGGGTTGAACACTGAAGCTTTCTTT.

The chain joins TRBV29-1 to TRBJ1-5, with 7 bases identical to TRBD1. CDR3 length: 14 amino acids. Germline CDR1 reads SQVTM; CDR2 reads ANQGSEA. With 4 bases clipped from V and 4 bases from J, the junction kept 7 bases outside the gene matches. In DNA form, the CDR3 reads TGCAGCGTTGCGTTGGGACAGAAGAATCAGCCCCAGCATTTT. Translated: CSVALGQKNQPQHF. The whole variable domain, remainder taken from reference TRBV29-1 and TRBJ1-5, is SAVISQKPSRDICQRGTSLTIQCQVDSQVTMMFWYRQQPGQSLTLIATANQGSEATYESGFVIDKFPISRPNLTFSTLTVSNMSPEDSSIYLCSVALGQKNQPQHFGDGTRLSIL.

Regarding this clonotype: Compared with germline, one end of the junction differs, possibly owing to a read error. CDR3 bases: TGTGCTAGCAGCGCAGGGTTAGAGACCCAGTACTTC. It is translated as CASSAGLETQYF. The rearrangement joins TRBV7-7 to TRBJ2-5; D perhaps matches TRBD1 (5 bases). Per the germline V gene, CDR1 is SSHAT and CDR2 is FNYEAQ (reference sequence). The CDR3 is made up of 12 amino acids.

J is TRBJ2-3 and V is TRBV20-1; TRBD2 might be the D (6 bases). Germline V gene sequence: CDR1 DFQATT, CDR2 SNEGSKA (reference sequence). Trimming took 2 bases from V and 2 from J, leaving 14 bases between them. The length of the CDR3 is 15 residues. The DNA of the CDR3 is TGCAGTGCTAGAAGTATTAGCGGAAACACAGATACGCAGTATTTT. Protein product: CSARSISGNTDTQYF.

The chain combines TRBV6-6 with TRBJ2-5; 9 bases fit TRBD1. CDR1 and CDR2 (germline): MNHNY, SVGAGI (reference sequence). The V gene end was trimmed by 6 bases and the J gene end by 7 bases; junction bases not matched to a gene: 27. This CDR3 is 20 amino acids long. The CDR3 nucleotides are TGTGCCAGCAGCGAATCCCCACCACTTCACAGGGGGCTCCGGCCTGGGACCCAGTACTTC. Its translation: CASSESPPLHRGLRPGTQYF.

The rearrangement links TRBV12-3 or TRBV12-4 to TRBJ1-2; possible D gene TRBD1, 6 bases. Trimming pared 8 bases from V and 3 bases from J, leaving 19 bases between. This CDR3 is 15 amino acids long. The DNA for the CDR3 is TGTGCCAGCCGAGGTACAGGGAGGTCGGACTATGGCTACACCTTC. Translated: CASRGTGRSDYGYTF.

The count of this clonotype is one. A much larger clone is a single base away; this may be a read error. The chain links TRBV20-1 to TRBJ2-3; 8 nucleotides line up with TRBD2. The germline V gene encodes CDR1 DFQATT and CDR2 SNEGSKA (reference sequence). This CDR3 region has 15 residues. Here the CDR3 reads CSARAASGPADTRYF. In DNA form, the CDR3 reads TGCAGTGCTAGAGCGGCTAGCGGGCCCGCAGATACGCGGTATTTT.

The V gene is TRBV5-1, the J gene TRBJ2-5; either TRBD1 or TRBD2 may supply D (5 bases each). With 4 bases removed from V and 4 bases from J, the gap between germline ends came to 17 bases. The CDR3 contains 15 residues. The germline gives CDR1 SGHRS, CDR2 YFSETQ. The CDR3 protein is CASSATGLRGETQYF. CDR3 in DNA: TGCGCCAGCAGCGCTACCGGACTGAGGGGAGAGACCCAGTACTTC.

The gene calls are TRBV7-2 and TRBJ2-3; 7 positions agree with TRBD2. J was trimmed by 4 bases and V by 6 bases; bases with no gene match: 13. Germline V gives CDR1 SGHTA, CDR2 FQGNSA. The CDR3 is made up of 16 amino acids. This CDR3 is CASRRDYAASPDTQYF. As DNA, the CDR3 is TGTGCCAGCAGACGGGACTACGCAGCCTCTCCAGATACGCAGTATTTT.

DNA for the CDR3: TGCAGTGCTACGGACAGATTTAATGAAAAACTGTTTTTT. It yields the protein CSATDRFNEKLFF. The chain recombines TRBV20-1 with TRBJ1-4; D possibly corresponds to TRBD1 (6 bases). V lost 4 bases to trimming and J lost 4 bases, with 10 bases between them. The CDR3 runs to 13 residues. Germline V lookup: CDR1 DFQATT, CDR2 SNEGSKA (reference sequence).

This rearrangement joins TRBV29-1 to TRBJ2-1; D is possibly TRBD1 or TRBD2 (5 bases each). The V gene lost 7 bases and the J gene lost 4 bases, with 20 bases spanning the gap. CDR1 and CDR2 (germline): SQVTM, ANQGSEA. The CDR3 runs to 15 residues. CDR3 protein: CSGRRTSQGYNEQFF. The CDR3 region has the DNA TGCAGCGGTCGGAGGACATCTCAAGGGTACAATGAGCAGTTCTTC.

This clonotype was detected a few times. The chain uses TRBV10-3 and TRBJ2-1; 8 bases align to TRBD2. This CDR3 is 17 amino acids long. The J segment lost 7 bases and the V segment lost 3 bases, leaving 14 bases of the junction unmatched. The V gene's germline CDR1 is ENHRY and CDR2 SYGVKD. The CDR3 protein is CAISDIGTSGRRNEQFF. DNA for the CDR3: TGTGCCATCAGTGATATCGGCACTAGCGGAAGAAGAAATGAGCAGTTCTTC.

CDR3 bases: TGTGCCACCAGCAGAGCCGGGACACGCCAAGAGACCCAGTACTTC. Amino acid sequence: CATSRAGTRQETQYF. The rearrangement uses TRBV15 and TRBJ2-5, with D possibly TRBD1 on 6 matching bases. The CDR3 has 15 amino acids. Germline CDR1 reads LNHNV; CDR2 reads YYDKDF (reference sequence). Trimming pared 1 base from V and 1 base from J, leaving 10 bases between.

The chain couples TRBV16 to TRBJ1-5; D ambiguous. V shed 8 bases and J shed 0 bases, with 20 bases lying between them. The CDR3 consists of 17 residues. Germline assignment: CDR1 KGHSY and CDR2 FQNENV. The chain's CDR3 is CASGGRAGGHSNQPQHF. CDR3 coding DNA: TGTGCCAGCGGTGGCCGGGCAGGCGGTCATAGCAATCAGCCCCAGCATTTT.

This clonotype came up a few times. This chain joins TRBV29-1 and TRBJ2-1, with D unresolved. The V and J ends lost 2 bases and 4 bases respectively, with 6 bases between them. There are 12 residues in the CDR3. CDR1 and CDR2 (germline): SQVTM, ANQGSEA. CDR3 region: CSVEFRYNEQFF. The CDR3 region has the DNA TGCAGCGTTGAATTCAGGTACAATGAGCAGTTCTTC.

This clonotype was counted a few times. The chain employs TRBV6-2 or TRBV6-3 and TRBJ2-1; the match to TRBD2 covers 8 bases. J gave up 7 bases and V 3 bases, and 8 bases lay outside the gene matches. CDR3 length: 15 amino acids. Germline loops: CDR1 MNHEY, CDR2 SVGEGT. Here the CDR3 reads CASSYSSGRTNEQFF. The DNA of the CDR3 is TGTGCCAGCAGTTATTCCAGCGGGAGAACGAATGAGCAGTTCTTC.

This clonotype appeared a few times. The V call is TRBV30, the J call TRBJ1-5; D remains unclear. Trimming pared 3 bases from V and 0 bases from J, leaving 6 bases between. The CDR3 has 13 amino acids. Per the germline V gene, CDR1 is GTSNPN and CDR2 is SVGIG (reference sequence). The CDR3 spells CAWRSGSNQPQHF. The CDR3 bases are TGTGCCTGGAGGTCAGGTAGCAATCAGCCCCAGCATTTT.

This clonotype has a handful of counts. The chain employs TRBV5-1 and TRBJ2-5; 9 nucleotides align to TRBD2. The trim removed 4 bases at V and 0 bases at J, leaving 1 base unmatched. Per germline, CDR1 SGHRS and CDR2 YFSETQ. The CDR3 is 14 amino acids. In DNA, the CDR3 is TGCGCCAGCAGCCTAGCGGGACACCAAGAGACCCAGTACTTC. It is translated as CASSLAGHQETQYF.

This clonotype appeared many times. The V call is TRBV29-1, the J call TRBJ2-1; 10 positions agree with TRBD2. The CDR3 contains 14 residues. The germline V gene encodes CDR1 SQVTM and CDR2 ANQGSEA. In DNA, the CDR3 is TGCACCACCTCCGGGCTAGCGGGAGTAAATGAGCAGTTCTTC. Its protein product is CTTSGLAGVNEQFF.

The V and J genes are TRBV20-1 and TRBJ2-7; tentatively, D is TRBD1 (6 bases). CDR1 and CDR2 (germline): DFQATT, SNEGSKA (reference sequence). The CDR3 is 15 amino acids. Trimming removed 2 bases from V and 2 bases from J, with 16 bases in between. CDR3 DNA sequence: TGCAGTGCTAGAAGTCCTCGGGACATAGCCTACGAGCAGTACTTC. This codes for CSARSPRDIAYEQYF.

The chain couples TRBV7-9 to TRBJ1-2; 7 bases agree with TRBD1. Germline V gene data show CDR1 as SEHNR and CDR2 as FQNEAQ (reference sequence). J lost 8 bases, V lost 1 base, and 7 bases had no gene match. This CDR3 spans 14 amino acids. Here the CDR3 reads CASSLEGQIRGYTF. For the CDR3, the DNA is TGTGCCAGCAGCTTAGAGGGACAGATCCGGGGCTACACCTTC.

The rearrangement uses TRBV20-1 and TRBJ1-1; possibly TRBD1 for D (5 bases). With 6 bases removed from V and 4 bases from J, the gap between germline ends came to 18 bases. The CDR3 is made up of 14 amino acids. Per germline, CDR1 DFQATT and CDR2 SNEGSKA (reference sequence). In DNA form, the CDR3 reads TGCAGTGCCTCCCGGACATCGCTGGGCACTGAAGCTTTCTTT. Its protein product is CSASRTSLGTEAFF.